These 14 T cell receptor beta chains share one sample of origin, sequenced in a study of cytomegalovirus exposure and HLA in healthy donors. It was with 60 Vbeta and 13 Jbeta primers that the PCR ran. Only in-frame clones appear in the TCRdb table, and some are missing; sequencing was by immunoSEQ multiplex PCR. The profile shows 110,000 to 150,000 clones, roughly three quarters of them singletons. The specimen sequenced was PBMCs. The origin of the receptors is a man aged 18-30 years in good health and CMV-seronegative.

In DNA form, the CDR3 reads TGTGCCAGCAGTCTGGGGGGTATTCCCTACGAGCAGTACTTC. Translated: CASSLGGIPYEQYF. This rearrangement joins TRBV6-4 to TRBJ2-7; perhaps TRBD2 as D (6 bases). The CDR3 has 14 amino acids. The germline gives CDR1 MRHNA, CDR2 SNTAGT. V was trimmed by 5 bases and J by 2 bases, leaving 13 bases between them.

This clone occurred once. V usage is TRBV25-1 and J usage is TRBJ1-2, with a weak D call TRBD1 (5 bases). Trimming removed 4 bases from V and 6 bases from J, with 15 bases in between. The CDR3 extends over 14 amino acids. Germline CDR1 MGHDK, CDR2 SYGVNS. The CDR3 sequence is CASSAVGRGHGYTF. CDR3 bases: TGTGCCAGCAGTGCCGTGGGGCGCGGTCATGGCTACACCTTC.

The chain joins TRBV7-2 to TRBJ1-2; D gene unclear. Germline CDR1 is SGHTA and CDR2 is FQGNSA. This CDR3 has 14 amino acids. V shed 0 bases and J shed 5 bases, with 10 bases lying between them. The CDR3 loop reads CASSLARVQYGYTF. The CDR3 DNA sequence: TGTGCCAGCAGCTTAGCGAGGGTACAATATGGCTACACCTTC. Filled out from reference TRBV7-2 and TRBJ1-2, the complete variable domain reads GAGVSQSPSNKVTEKGKDVELRCDPISGHTALYWYRQSLGQGLEFLIYFQGNSAPDKSGLPSDRFSAERTGGSVSTLTIQRTQQEDSAVYLCASSLARVQYGYTFGSGTRLTVV.

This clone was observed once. CDR3 region: CASSLDQGTGNTIYF. The CDR3 coding sequence is TGTGCCAGCTCACTCGATCAGGGAACTGGAAACACCATATATTTT. The chain has TRBV18 and TRBJ1-3, with TRBD1 as a possible D gene (5 bases). The germline V and J ends were trimmed by 4 bases and 2 bases, with 12 bases remaining between them. The germline V gene has CDR1 KGHSH and CDR2 LQKENI. CDR3 size: 15 residues.

CDR3 nucleotides: TGTGCCAGCAACGTTAGAGAAGATGAAAAACTGTTTTTT. Translated, it gives CASNVREDEKLFF. The chain joins TRBV7-9 to TRBJ1-4; no reliable D call. The CDR3 sequence is 13 residues long. Germline V gene data show CDR1 as SEHNR and CDR2 as FQNEAQ (reference sequence). V was clipped by 7 bases and J by 6 bases, with 12 bases between them.

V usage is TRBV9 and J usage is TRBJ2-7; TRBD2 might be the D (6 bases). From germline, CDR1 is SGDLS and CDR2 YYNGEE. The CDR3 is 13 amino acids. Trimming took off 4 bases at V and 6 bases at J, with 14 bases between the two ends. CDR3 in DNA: TGTGCCAGCAGCCAGGTGGGGGGAGGCGAGCAGTACTTC. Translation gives CASSQVGGGEQYF.

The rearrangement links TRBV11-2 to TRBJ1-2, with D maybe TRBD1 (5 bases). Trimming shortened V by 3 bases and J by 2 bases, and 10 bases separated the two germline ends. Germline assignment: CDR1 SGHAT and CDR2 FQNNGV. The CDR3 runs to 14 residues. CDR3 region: CASSFLRGNYGYTF. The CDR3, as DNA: TGTGCCAGCAGCTTCTTAAGGGGAAACTATGGCTACACCTTC.

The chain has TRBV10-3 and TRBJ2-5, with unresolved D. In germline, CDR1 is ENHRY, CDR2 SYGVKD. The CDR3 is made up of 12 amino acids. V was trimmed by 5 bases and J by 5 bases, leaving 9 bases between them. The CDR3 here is CAISNSVETQYF. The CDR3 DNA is TGTGCCATCAGTAACTCGGTGGAGACCCAGTACTTC.

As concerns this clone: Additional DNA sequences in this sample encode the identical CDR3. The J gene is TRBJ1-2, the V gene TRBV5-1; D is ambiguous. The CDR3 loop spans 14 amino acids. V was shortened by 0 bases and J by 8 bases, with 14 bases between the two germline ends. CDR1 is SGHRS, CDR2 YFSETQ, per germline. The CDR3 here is CASSLAGTGGGYTF. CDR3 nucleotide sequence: TGCGCCAGCAGCTTGGCCGGAACGGGAGGGGGCTACACCTTC.

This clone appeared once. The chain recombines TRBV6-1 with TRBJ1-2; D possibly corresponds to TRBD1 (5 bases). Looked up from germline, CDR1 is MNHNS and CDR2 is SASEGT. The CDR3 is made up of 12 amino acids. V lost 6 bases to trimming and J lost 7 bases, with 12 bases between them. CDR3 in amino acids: CASRLQGFGYTF. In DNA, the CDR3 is TGTGCCAGCAGGTTGCAGGGTTTTGGCTACACCTTC.

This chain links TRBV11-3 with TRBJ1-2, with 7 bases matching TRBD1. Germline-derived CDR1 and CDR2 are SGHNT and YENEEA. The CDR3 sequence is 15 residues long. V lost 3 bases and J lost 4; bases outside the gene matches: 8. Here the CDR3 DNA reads TGTGCCAGCAGCTTCCAGACGGACAGGACCTATGGCTACACCTTC. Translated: CASSFQTDRTYGYTF. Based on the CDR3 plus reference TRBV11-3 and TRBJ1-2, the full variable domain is EAGVVQSPRYKIIEKKQPVAFWCNPISGHNTLYWYLQNLGQGPELLIRYENEEAVDDSQLPKDRFSAERLKGVDSTLKIQPAELGDSAVYLCASSFQTDRTYGYTFGSGTRLTVV.

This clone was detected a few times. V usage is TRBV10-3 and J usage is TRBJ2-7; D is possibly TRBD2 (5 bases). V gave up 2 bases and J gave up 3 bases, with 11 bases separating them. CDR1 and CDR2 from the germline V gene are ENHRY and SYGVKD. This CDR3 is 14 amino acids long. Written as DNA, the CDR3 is TGTGCCATCAGTGAGGTACGCGCGGGCTACGAGCAGTACTTC. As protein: CAISEVRAGYEQYF.

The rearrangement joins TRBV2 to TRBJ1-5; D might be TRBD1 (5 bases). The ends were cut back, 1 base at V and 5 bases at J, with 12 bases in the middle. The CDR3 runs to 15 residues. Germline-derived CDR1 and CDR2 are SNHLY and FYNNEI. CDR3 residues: CASSEEDSKYQPQHF. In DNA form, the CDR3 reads TGTGCCAGCAGTGAAGAAGACAGCAAGTATCAGCCCCAGCATTTT.

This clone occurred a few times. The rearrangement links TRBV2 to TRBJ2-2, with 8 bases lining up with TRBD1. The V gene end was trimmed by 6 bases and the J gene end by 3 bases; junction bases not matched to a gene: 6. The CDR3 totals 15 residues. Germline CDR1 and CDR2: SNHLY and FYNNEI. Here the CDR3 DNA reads TGTGCCAGCAGCCAGACAGGGGTGGACACCGGGGAGCTGTTTTTT. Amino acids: CASSQTGVDTGELFF.